This T cell receptor (beta chain) was documented in a study of blood T cell repertoires in COVID-19. Background on the study: Acute and convalescent COVID-19 samples came from the United States, Italy and Spain. In each case, the material was cDNA or gDNA derived from T cells, B-cell-depleted T cells, or PBMCs.

Sequenced by immunoSEQ multiplex PCR; TCRdb stores in-frame clones only, minus some. The sample contains some 290,000 clones, 75% to 90% of which appear only once. The sequence was obtained from a woman aged 25 to 39 with COVID-19, enrolled during active disease. The sequenced sample consisted of peripheral blood.

CDR3 amino acids: CASSSTRAGKNIQYF. The CDR3 DNA sequence: TGCGCCAGCAGCTCGACTAGGGCGGGCAAAAACATTCAGTACTTC. The chain employs TRBV5-1 and TRBJ2-4; D is perhaps TRBD2 (6 bases). This CDR3 is built from 15 residues. Germline V gene lookup returns CDR1 SGHRS and CDR2 YFSETQ. V lost 3 bases and J lost 3, with 13 bases in between.